This T cell receptor beta chain was sequenced in a study of human T cells and chemical hapten exposure. Study details: Patch tests applied 0.01% DPC to the upper back, read at 6 days. Overall study findings and caveats: Expanded TCR sets contained significantly more large CDR3 similarity clusters than controls. Patch test score rose with PT1 expanded TCR count, significant at thresholds 8, 16 and 32, not 4.

With V trimmed by 2 bases and J by 5 bases, 11 bases remained unmatched. This CDR3 has 16 amino acids. The time point here: patch test 1, 2 weeks after DPC sensitization. Documented treatment: therapeutic diphenylcyclopropenone sensitization with weekly scalp DPC. Comment on this clonotype: What it recognizes is unknown.

Original data processing: A typical sample had approximately 93,000 TCRs, with 23,224 to 690,600 overall. TCRdb reprocessed the RACE reads with MiXCR, giving one entry per CDR3 protein. What appears here as the V and J calls and clone size reflects TCRdb's work, not the paper's. Among tens of thousands of distinct CDR3 sequences listed, over 8.5% were seen once. V gene TRBV12-3 or TRBV12-4 combines with J gene TRBJ1-2; 7 bases are shared with TRBD1. The sequence was obtained from a woman between 45 and 65 years old with alopecia areata. Some clones in this sample may be carry-over from other donors' samples. The source was whole blood, collected in connection with sensitization to the hapten diphenylcyclopropenone (DPC). The CDR3 loop is CASSLIEGALSYGYTF. For the CDR3, the DNA is TGTGCCAGCAGTTTAATCGAGGGGGCGTTAAGTTATGGCTACACCTTC.